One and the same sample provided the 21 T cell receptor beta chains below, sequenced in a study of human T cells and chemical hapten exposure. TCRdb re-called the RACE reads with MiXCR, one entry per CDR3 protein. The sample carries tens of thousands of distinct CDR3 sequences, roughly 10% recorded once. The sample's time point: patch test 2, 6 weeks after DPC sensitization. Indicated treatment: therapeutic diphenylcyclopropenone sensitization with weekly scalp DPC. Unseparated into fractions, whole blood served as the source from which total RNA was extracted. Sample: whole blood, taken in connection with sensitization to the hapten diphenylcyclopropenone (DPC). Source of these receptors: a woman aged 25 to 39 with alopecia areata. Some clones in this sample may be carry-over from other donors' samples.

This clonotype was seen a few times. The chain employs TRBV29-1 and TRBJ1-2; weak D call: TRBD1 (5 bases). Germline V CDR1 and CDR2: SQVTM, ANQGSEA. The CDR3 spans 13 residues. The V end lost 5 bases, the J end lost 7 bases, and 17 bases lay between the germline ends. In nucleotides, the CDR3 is TGCAGCGTTCCCCTCGGAGGGGCCGCTGGCTACACCTTC. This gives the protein CSVPLGGAAGYTF.

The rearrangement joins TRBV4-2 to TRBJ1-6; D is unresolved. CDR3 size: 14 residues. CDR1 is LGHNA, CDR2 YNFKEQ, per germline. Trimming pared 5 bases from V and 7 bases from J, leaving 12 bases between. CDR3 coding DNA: TGTGCCAGCAGCGAGAGGGATCTCAATTCACCCCTCCACTTT. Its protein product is CASSERDLNSPLHF.

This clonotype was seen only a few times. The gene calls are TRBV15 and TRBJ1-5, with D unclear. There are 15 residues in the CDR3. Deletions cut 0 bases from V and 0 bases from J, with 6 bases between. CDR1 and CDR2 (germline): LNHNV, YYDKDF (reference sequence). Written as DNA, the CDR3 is TGTGCCACCAGCAGAGAGCGGCTTAGCAATCAGCCCCAGCATTTT. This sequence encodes CATSRERLSNQPQHF.

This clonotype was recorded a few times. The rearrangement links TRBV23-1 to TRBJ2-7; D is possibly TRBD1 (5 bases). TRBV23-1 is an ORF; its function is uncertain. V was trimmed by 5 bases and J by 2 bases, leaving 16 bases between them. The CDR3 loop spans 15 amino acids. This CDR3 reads CASSEPTTAAYEQYF. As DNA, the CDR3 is TGCGCCAGCAGTGAACCTACGACAGCTGCCTACGAGCAGTACTTC.

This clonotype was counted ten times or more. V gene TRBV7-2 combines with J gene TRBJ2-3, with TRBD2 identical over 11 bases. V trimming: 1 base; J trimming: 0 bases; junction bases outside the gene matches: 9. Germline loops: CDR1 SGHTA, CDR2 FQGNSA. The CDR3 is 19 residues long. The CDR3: CASSLELASGGPSTDTQYF. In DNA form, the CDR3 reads TGTGCCAGCAGCTTAGAGCTGGCTAGCGGGGGGCCTAGCACAGATACGCAGTATTTT.

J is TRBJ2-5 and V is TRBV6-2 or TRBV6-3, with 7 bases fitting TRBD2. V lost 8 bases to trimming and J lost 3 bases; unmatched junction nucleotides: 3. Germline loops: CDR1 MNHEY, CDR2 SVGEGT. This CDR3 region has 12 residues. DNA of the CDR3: TGTGCCAGCCAGAGCGGGGAAGAGACCCAGTACTTC. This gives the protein CASQSGEETQYF.

The CDR3 loop reads CASSSPVGASVNYGYTF. CDR3 nucleotide sequence: TGTGCCAGCAGCTCCCCTGTAGGAGCCTCTGTTAACTATGGCTACACCTTC. The chain has TRBV7-2 and TRBJ1-2; D remains unclear. CDR3 length: 17 amino acids. V gave up 4 bases and J gave up 1 base, with 19 bases separating them. Germline values: CDR1 SGHTA, CDR2 FQGNSA.

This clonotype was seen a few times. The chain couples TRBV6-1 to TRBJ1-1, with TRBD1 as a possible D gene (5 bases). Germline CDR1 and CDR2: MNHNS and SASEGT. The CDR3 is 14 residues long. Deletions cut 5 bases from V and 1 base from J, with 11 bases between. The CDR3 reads CASSLEGTNTEAFF. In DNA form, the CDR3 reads TGTGCCAGCAGTCTGGAGGGGACGAACACTGAAGCTTTCTTT.

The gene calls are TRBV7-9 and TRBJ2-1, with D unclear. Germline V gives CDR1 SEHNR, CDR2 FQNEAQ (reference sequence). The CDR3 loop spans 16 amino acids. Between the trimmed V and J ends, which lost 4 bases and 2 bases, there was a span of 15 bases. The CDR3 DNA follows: TGTGCCAGCAGCTCGACCGTGAGTCTAGCCTACAATGAGCAGTTCTTC. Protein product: CASSSTVSLAYNEQFF.

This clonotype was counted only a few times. The CDR3 region has the DNA TGTGCCAGCAGTTTTCGGTTAGGCTACACCTTC. Translating it yields CASSFRLGYTF. The chain couples TRBV28 to TRBJ1-2; D is undetermined. Germline assignment: CDR1 MDHEN and CDR2 SYDVKM. V was shortened by 3 bases and J by 8 bases, with 7 bases between the two germline ends. The CDR3 is 11 amino acids.

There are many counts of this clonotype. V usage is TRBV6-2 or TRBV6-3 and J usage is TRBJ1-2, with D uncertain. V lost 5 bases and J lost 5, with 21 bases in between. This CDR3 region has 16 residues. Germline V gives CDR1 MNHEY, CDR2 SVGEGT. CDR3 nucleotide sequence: TGTGCCAGCAGTCCACACTCCGGGGAAGTCACGTATGGCTACACCTTC. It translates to CASSPHSGEVTYGYTF.

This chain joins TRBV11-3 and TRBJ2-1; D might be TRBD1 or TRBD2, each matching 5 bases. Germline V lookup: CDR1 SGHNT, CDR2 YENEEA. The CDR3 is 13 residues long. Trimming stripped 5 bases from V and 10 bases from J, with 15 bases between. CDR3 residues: CASSPTREGEQFF. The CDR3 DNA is TGTGCCAGCAGCCCTACGCGCGAGGGGGAGCAGTTCTTC.

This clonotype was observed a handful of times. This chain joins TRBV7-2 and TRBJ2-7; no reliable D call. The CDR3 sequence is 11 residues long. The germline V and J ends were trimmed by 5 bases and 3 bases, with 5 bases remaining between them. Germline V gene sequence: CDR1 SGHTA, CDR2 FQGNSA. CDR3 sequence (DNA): TGTGCCAGCAGCGGGTACTACGAGCAGTACTTC. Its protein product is CASSGYYEQYF. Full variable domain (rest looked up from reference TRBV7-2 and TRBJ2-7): GAGVSQSPSNKVTEKGKDVELRCDPISGHTALYWYRQSLGQGLEFLIYFQGNSAPDKSGLPSDRFSAERTGGSVSTLTIQRTQQEDSAVYLCASSGYYEQYFGPGTRLTVT.

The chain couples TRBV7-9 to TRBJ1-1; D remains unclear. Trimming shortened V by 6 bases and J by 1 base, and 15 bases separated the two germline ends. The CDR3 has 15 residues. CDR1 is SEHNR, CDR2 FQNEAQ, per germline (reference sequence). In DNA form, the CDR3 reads TGTGCCAGCAGTTCGGGTGGCCGGGGGAACACTGAAGCTTTCTTT. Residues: CASSSGGRGNTEAFF.

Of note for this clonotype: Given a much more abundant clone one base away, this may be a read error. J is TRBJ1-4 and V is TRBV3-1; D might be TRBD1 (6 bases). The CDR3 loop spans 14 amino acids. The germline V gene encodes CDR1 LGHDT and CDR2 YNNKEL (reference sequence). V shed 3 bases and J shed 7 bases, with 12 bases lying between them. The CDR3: CASSQGAGVEKLFF. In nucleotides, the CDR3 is TGTGCCAGCAGCCAGGGGGCAGGGGTTGAAAAACTGTTTTTT.

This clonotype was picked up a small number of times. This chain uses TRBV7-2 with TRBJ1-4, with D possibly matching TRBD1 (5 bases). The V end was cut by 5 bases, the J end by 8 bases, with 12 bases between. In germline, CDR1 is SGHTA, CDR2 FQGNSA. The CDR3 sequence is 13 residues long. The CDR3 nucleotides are TGTGCCAGCAGCGACTTGCCAGGGGAAAAACTGTTTTTT. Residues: CASSDLPGEKLFF.

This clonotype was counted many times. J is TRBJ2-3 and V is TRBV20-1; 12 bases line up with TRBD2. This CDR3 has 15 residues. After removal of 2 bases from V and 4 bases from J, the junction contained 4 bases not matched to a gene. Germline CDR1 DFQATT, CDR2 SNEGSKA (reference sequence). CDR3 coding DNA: TGCAGTGCTAGACTAGCGGGGGGGCTCGCAGATACGCAGTATTTT. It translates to CSARLAGGLADTQYF.

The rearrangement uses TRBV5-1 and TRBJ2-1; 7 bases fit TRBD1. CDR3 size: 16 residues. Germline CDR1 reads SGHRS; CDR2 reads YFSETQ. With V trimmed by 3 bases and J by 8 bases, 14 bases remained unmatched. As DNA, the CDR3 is TGCGCCAGCAGCTCTTCACCGGCTACAGGGGACGATGAGCAGTTCTTC. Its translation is CASSSSPATGDDEQFF.

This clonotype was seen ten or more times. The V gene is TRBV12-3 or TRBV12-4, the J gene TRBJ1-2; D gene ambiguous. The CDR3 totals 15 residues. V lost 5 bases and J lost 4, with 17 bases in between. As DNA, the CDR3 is TGTGCCAGCAGTCCCCAGGTGGAGGACCCCTATGGCTACACCTTC. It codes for CASSPQVEDPYGYTF.

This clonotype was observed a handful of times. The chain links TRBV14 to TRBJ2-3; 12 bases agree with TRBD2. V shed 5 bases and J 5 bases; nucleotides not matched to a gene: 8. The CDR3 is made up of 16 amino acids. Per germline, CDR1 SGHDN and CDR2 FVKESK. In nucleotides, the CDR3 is TGTGCCAGCAGCGTTCGACTAGCGGGGGAAGGAGATACGCAGTATTTT. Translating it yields CASSVRLAGEGDTQYF.

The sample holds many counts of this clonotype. The CDR3 sequence: CASSQRKDTQYF. CDR3 nucleotides: TGTGCCAGCTCACAGAGGAAAGATACGCAGTATTTT. J is TRBJ2-3 and V is TRBV18, with no clear D. V lost 4 bases and J lost 5, with 7 bases in between. The CDR3 length is 12 residues. Germline-derived CDR1 and CDR2 are KGHSH and LQKENI.